One sample yielded the 28 T cell receptor beta chains listed below, sequenced in a study of blood T cell repertoires in COVID-19. The assay was immunoSEQ multiplex PCR, and TCRdb's table has in-frame clones only and misses some. The sample lists around 190,000 clones; more than 70% were seen once. Sequenced material: peripheral blood. The receptors were sampled from a human donor in a cohort sampled during active COVID-19.

This clone was seen just once. The chain uses TRBV19 and TRBJ1-2; a possible D gene is TRBD1 (6 bases). Looked up from germline, CDR1 is LNHDA and CDR2 is SQIVND (reference sequence). This CDR3 is 14 amino acids long. The V gene lost 9 bases and the J gene lost 5 bases, with 19 bases spanning the gap. Here the CDR3 reads CASLSRDIPYGYTF. The CDR3 coding sequence is TGTGCCAGCCTATCCCGGGACATCCCATATGGCTACACCTTC.

The chain links TRBV4-1 to TRBJ2-7; perhaps TRBD2 as D (7 bases). V was cut by 0 bases and J by 0 bases, with 9 bases left in between. The germline CDR1 and CDR2 sequences are MGHRA and YSYEKL. The CDR3 runs to 15 residues. CDR3 bases: TGCGCCAGCAGCCAAGATGCGGGGGCCTCCTACGAGCAGTACTTC. As protein: CASSQDAGASYEQYF.

The V and J genes are TRBV7-2 and TRBJ2-5; 9 nucleotides align to TRBD1. The CDR3 runs to 16 residues. The V gene's germline CDR1 is SGHTA and CDR2 FQGNSA. With 5 bases clipped from V and 5 bases from J, the junction kept 12 bases outside the gene matches. CDR3 bases: TGTGCCAGCAGCGACCCCGACAGGGGGGTTGGGGAGACCCAGTACTTC. Translating it yields CASSDPDRGVGETQYF.

The chain recombines TRBV12-3 or TRBV12-4 with TRBJ2-7; no firm D call. V was cut by 1 base and J by 4 bases, with 8 bases left in between. The CDR3 length is 13 residues. CDR3 residues: CASSLGSRYEQYF. The CDR3 DNA reads as TGTGCCAGCAGTTTAGGGAGTCGATACGAGCAGTACTTC.

The chain links TRBV19 to TRBJ1-6; weak D call: TRBD1 (6 bases). Germline CDR1 reads LNHDA; CDR2 reads SQIVND (reference sequence). The germline V and J ends were trimmed by 7 bases and 7 bases, with 14 bases remaining between them. This CDR3 has 14 residues. CDR3 in amino acids: CASTTGTSNSPLHF. The CDR3 bases are TGTGCCAGTACCACAGGGACTAGCAATTCACCCCTCCACTTT.

The chain employs TRBV19 and TRBJ1-1, with no clear D. There are 14 residues in the CDR3. CDR1 is LNHDA, CDR2 SQIVND, per germline (reference sequence). Deletions cut 3 bases from V and 1 base from J, with 9 bases between. The CDR3 region is CASSIEGRNTEAFF. The DNA of the CDR3 is TGTGCCAGTAGTATTGAGGGTCGGAACACTGAAGCTTTCTTT.

V and J are TRBV27 and TRBJ1-5; the match to TRBD1 covers 7 bases. In germline, CDR1 is MNHEY, CDR2 SMNVEV (reference sequence). This CDR3 is built from 14 residues. The ends lost 5 bases at V and 1 base at J; junction bases unmatched: 2. The CDR3 loop reads CASSPGGSNQPQHF. Written as DNA, the CDR3 is TGTGCCAGCAGTCCAGGGGGGAGCAATCAGCCCCAGCATTTT.

V and J are TRBV20-1 and TRBJ2-7; 8 bases align to TRBD1. Germline CDR1 DFQATT, CDR2 SNEGSKA (reference sequence). After removal of 3 bases from V and 0 bases from J, the junction contained 7 bases not matched to a gene. The CDR3 has 15 residues. CDR3 amino acids: CSASPGQGPSYEQYF. CDR3 DNA: TGCAGTGCTAGTCCTGGACAGGGACCCTCCTACGAGCAGTACTTC.

The chain uses TRBV5-1 and TRBJ2-7, with D tentatively TRBD1 (5 bases). Germline values: CDR1 SGHRS, CDR2 YFSETQ. Trimming cost V 4 bases and J 0 bases, with 11 bases left between them. The CDR3 loop spans 14 amino acids. This CDR3 is CASSPRQSSYEQYF. The CDR3 DNA reads as TGCGCCAGCAGCCCCAGACAGAGCTCCTACGAGCAGTACTTC.

The chain uses TRBV10-2 and TRBJ1-1, with D possibly being TRBD1 (5 bases). The V gene lost 8 bases and the J gene lost 4 bases, with 14 bases spanning the gap. Germline values: CDR1 WSHSY, CDR2 SAAADI. The CDR3 runs to 13 residues. The CDR3 region has the DNA TGCGCCAGCGGGTTTTTGGGGGGCACTGAAGCTTTCTTT. Translation: CASGFLGGTEAFF.

This clone was found once. Distinct nucleotide sequences in the sample also encode this CDR3. The genes are TRBV28 and TRBJ2-3, with 8 nucleotides matching TRBD2. V shed 4 bases and J 1 base; nucleotides not matched to a gene: 10. The CDR3 covers 17 residues. CDR1 and CDR2 (germline): MDHEN, SYDVKM. The CDR3 region is CASSSAGLAGGTDTQYF. The CDR3 region has the DNA TGTGCCAGCAGTTCCGCCGGACTAGCAGGGGGCACAGATACGCAGTATTTT.

The V and J genes are TRBV30 and TRBJ2-5; TRBD1 aligns across 10 bases. The CDR3 loop spans 14 amino acids. Germline loops: CDR1 GTSNPN, CDR2 SVGIG (reference sequence). With 3 bases clipped from V and 5 bases from J, the junction kept 6 bases outside the gene matches. CDR3 region: CAWRRGTGVETQYF. The CDR3, as DNA: TGTGCCTGGAGGAGGGGGACAGGGGTTGAGACCCAGTACTTC.

The chain has TRBV19 and TRBJ2-7, with 11 bases identical to TRBD1. J gave up 7 bases and V 6 bases, and 8 bases lay outside the gene matches. This CDR3 region has 14 residues. Germline loops: CDR1 LNHDA, CDR2 SQIVND (reference sequence). DNA of the CDR3: TGTGCCAGTAGGCCCGGACAGGGGGCGGGTGAGCAGTACTTC. Translation: CASRPGQGAGEQYF.

The rearrangement joins TRBV9 to TRBJ2-2; D uncertain. This CDR3 contains 15 residues. Per the germline V gene, CDR1 is SGDLS and CDR2 is YYNGEE. Trimming took 0 bases from V and 7 from J, leaving 13 bases between them. The CDR3 coding sequence is TGTGCCAGCAGCGTAGGGGCCCTCCTAAGCGGGGAGCTGTTTTTT. This sequence encodes CASSVGALLSGELFF.

The chain carries TRBV18 and TRBJ2-1; the match to TRBD1 covers 8 bases. After removal of 8 bases from V and 7 bases from J, the junction contained 13 bases not matched to a gene. Germline CDR1 is KGHSH and CDR2 is LQKENI. CDR3 length equals 15 residues. The CDR3 protein is CASGSSPTGENEQFF. The CDR3 DNA follows: TGTGCCAGCGGTAGCTCCCCGACAGGGGAGAATGAGCAGTTCTTC.

The rearrangement links TRBV9 to TRBJ2-5; 8 bases map to TRBD1. CDR3 size: 16 residues. With V trimmed by 4 bases and J by 3 bases, 11 bases remained unmatched. Germline V lookup: CDR1 SGDLS, CDR2 YYNGEE. In DNA, the CDR3 is TGTGCCAGCAGCTTCGACAGGGGCCAGCCAGAAGAGACCCAGTACTTC. Translating it yields CASSFDRGQPEETQYF.

The chain recombines TRBV5-6 with TRBJ2-7; D not certain. Trimming shortened V by 2 bases and J by 0 bases, and 3 bases separated the two germline ends. The CDR3 covers 12 residues. CDR1 is SGHDT, CDR2 YYEEEE, per germline. CDR3 loop: CASSFYSYEQYF. DNA of the CDR3: TGTGCCAGCAGCTTCTACTCCTACGAGCAGTACTTC. The full variable domain, its missing parts supplied by reference TRBV5-6 and TRBJ2-7, is DAGVTQSPTHLIKTRGQQVTLRCSPKSGHDTVSWYQQALGQGPQFIFQYYEEEERQRGNFPDRFSGHQFPNYSSELNVNALLLGDSALYLCASSFYSYEQYFGPGTRLTVT.

The chain recombines TRBV19 with TRBJ1-2, with 8 nucleotides matching TRBD1. Germline V gene sequence: CDR1 LNHDA, CDR2 SQIVND (reference sequence). The CDR3 consists of 17 residues. The ends lost 7 bases at V and 0 bases at J; junction bases unmatched: 13. The CDR3 protein is CASNGLDRALANYGYTF. The DNA for the CDR3 is TGTGCCAGTAATGGTCTGGACAGGGCCCTAGCTAACTATGGCTACACCTTC.

The rearrangement joins TRBV5-8 to TRBJ1-2, with 9 bases lining up with TRBD1. Germline lookup yields CDR1 SGHTS and CDR2 YDEGEE. CDR3 size: 14 residues. V shed 1 base, J shed 5 bases, and the junction held 3 bases outside the gene matches. The CDR3 DNA is TGTGCCAGCAGCTTGCTGGGACAGGGTTATGGCTACACCTTC. It yields the protein CASSLLGQGYGYTF.

The V call is TRBV28, the J call TRBJ2-1, with TRBD2 as a possible D gene (5 bases). Trimming stripped 6 bases from V and 8 bases from J, with 17 bases between. CDR3 length: 14 amino acids. The germline gives CDR1 MDHEN, CDR2 SYDVKM. This chain's CDR3 is CASRTTASRDEQFF. The CDR3 nucleotides are TGTGCCAGCAGAACCACCGCTAGCCGGGATGAGCAGTTCTTC.

The chain employs TRBV7-2 and TRBJ2-2; tentative D call: TRBD2 (6 bases). Germline values: CDR1 SGHTA, CDR2 FQGNSA. V was shortened by 5 bases and J by 6 bases, with 16 bases between the two germline ends. CDR3 length: 15 residues. The CDR3 DNA reads TGTGCCAGCAGCCCGACCCGACTAGACGCCGGGGAGCTGTTTTTT. Protein sequence: CASSPTRLDAGELFF.

This chain uses TRBV4-3 with TRBJ2-1, with TRBD2 identical over 8 bases. This CDR3 has 19 amino acids. Looked up from germline, CDR1 is LGHNA and CDR2 is YSLEER. V gave up 0 bases and J gave up 9 bases; unmatched junction bases: 19. CDR3 coding DNA: TGCGCCAGCAGCCAAGACGTACTAGCGGAGGCCCCCCAGGTCAGTGAGCAGTTCTTC. It specifies CASSQDVLAEAPQVSEQFF.

V and J are TRBV5-1 and TRBJ2-1; TRBD2 agrees at 8 bases. The J segment lost 4 bases and the V segment lost 2 bases, leaving 5 bases of the junction unmatched. Per the germline V gene, CDR1 is SGHRS and CDR2 is YFSETQ. This CDR3 has 15 amino acids. CDR3 coding DNA: TGCGCCAGCAGCTTCCTAGCGGGCAAATACAATGAGCAGTTCTTC. It codes for CASSFLAGKYNEQFF. The whole variable domain, remainder taken from reference TRBV5-1 and TRBJ2-1, is KAGVTQTPRYLIKTRGQQVTLSCSPISGHRSVSWYQQTPGQGLQFLFEYFSETQRNKGNFPGRFSGRQFSNSRSEMNVSTLELGDSALYLCASSFLAGKYNEQFFGPGTRLTVL.

The V and J genes are TRBV16 and TRBJ2-7; 7 nucleotides agree with TRBD1. The V segment lost 2 bases and the J segment 2 bases; nucleotides outside the gene matches: 3. This CDR3 region has 14 residues. Germline lookup yields CDR1 KGHSY and CDR2 FQNENV. CDR3 sequence: CASSQGQGAYEQYF. As DNA, the CDR3 is TGTGCCAGCAGCCAAGGGCAGGGGGCCTACGAGCAGTACTTC.

The chain couples TRBV7-2 to TRBJ2-7, with D possibly TRBD1 on 5 matching bases. The CDR3 extends over 15 amino acids. Trimming stripped 5 bases from V and 0 bases from J, with 14 bases between. Germline V gives CDR1 SGHTA, CDR2 FQGNSA. CDR3 in DNA: TGTGCCAGCAGCACCACGACAGAGAGCTCCTACGAGCAGTACTTC. This encodes CASSTTTESSYEQYF. The full variable domain, with the rest looked up from reference TRBV7-2 and TRBJ2-7, is GAGVSQSPSNKVTEKGKDVELRCDPISGHTALYWYRQSLGQGLEFLIYFQGNSAPDKSGLPSDRFSAERTGGSVSTLTIQRTQQEDSAVYLCASSTTTESSYEQYFGPGTRLTVT.

The chain links TRBV30 to TRBJ1-1; TRBD1 agrees at 7 bases. The J segment lost 4 bases and the V segment lost 3 bases, leaving 8 bases of the junction unmatched. Germline assignment: CDR1 GTSNPN and CDR2 SVGIG (reference sequence). The CDR3 covers 14 residues. The CDR3 here is CAWRETGTVTEAFF. The CDR3 DNA is TGTGCCTGGAGGGAGACAGGGACAGTCACTGAAGCTTTCTTT. Full variable domain (missing parts from reference TRBV30 and TRBJ1-1): SQTIHQWPATLVQPVGSPLSLECTVEGTSNPNLYWYRQAAGRGLQLLFYSVGIGQISSEVPQNLSASRPQDRQFILSSKKLLLSDSGFYLCAWRETGTVTEAFFGQGTRLTVV.

This clone came up once. The J gene is TRBJ2-1, the V gene TRBV29-1; no reliable D call. The CDR3 length is 12 residues. Trimming shortened V by 4 bases and J by 10 bases, and 14 bases separated the two germline ends. Germline V gene data show CDR1 as SQVTM and CDR2 as ANQGSEA. The DNA of the CDR3 is TGCAGCGTTGTTACCACGGTCGTGGAGCAGTTCTTC. This encodes CSVVTTVVEQFF.

The chain joins TRBV27 to TRBJ2-3, with 8 bases identical to TRBD2. After removal of 2 bases from V and 11 bases from J, the junction contained 12 bases not matched to a gene. In germline, CDR1 is MNHEY, CDR2 SMNVEV (reference sequence). The CDR3 contains 15 residues. CDR3 DNA: TGTGCCAGCAGTTTAGGGATAGCGGGGAGACGGGTGCAGTATTTT. It encodes CASSLGIAGRRVQYF.